These 20 T cell receptor beta chains originate from one sample sequenced in a study of OX40 agonist ivuxolimab in advanced cancers. Sequenced by immunoSEQ multiplex PCR; TCRdb stores in-frame clones only, minus some. The sample shows about 31,000 clones, roughly 86% of them seen only once. The sequencing here drew on CD4+ or CD8+ T cells sorted from blood, taken in a trial of the OX40 agonist ivuxolimab. Every receptor here comes from an adult with an advanced solid tumor such as melanoma, head and neck, liver or kidney cancer.

This clone was seen just once. V usage is TRBV27 and J usage is TRBJ2-7; 8 bases align to TRBD1. V lost 0 bases and J lost 8; bases outside the gene matches: 15. This CDR3 has 17 residues. CDR1 and CDR2 (germline): MNHEY, SMNVEV (reference sequence). CDR3: CASSLSTRTGFRGQQYF. In DNA, the CDR3 is TGTGCCAGCAGTTTATCGACCAGAACCGGGTTCAGGGGGCAGCAGTACTTC.

This clone appeared a single time. This rearrangement joins TRBV12-2 to TRBJ2-7; the table's D call of TRBD2 was not tested on the DNA. TRBV12-2 is a pseudogene segment. This CDR3 contains 19 residues. CDR3 sequence (DNA): TGTGCAAGTCGCTTATCAGCCCCCCGACTAGCGGGATTCTCCTACGAGCAGTACTTC. Its translation is CASRLSAPRLAGFSYEQYF.

CDR3 loop: CASSPELNTEAFF. CDR3 in DNA: TGTGCCAGCTCACCAGAGCTCAACACTGAAGCTTTCTTT. The rearrangement links TRBV18 to TRBJ1-1; D not resolved. Germline loops: CDR1 KGHSH, CDR2 LQKENI. This CDR3 spans 13 amino acids. Trimming shortened V by 2 bases and J by 2 bases, and 6 bases separated the two germline ends.

The chain recombines TRBV19 with TRBJ2-2, with 9 bases that match TRBD2. The germline CDR1 and CDR2 sequences are LNHDA and SQIVND (reference sequence). CDR3 size: 15 residues. V dropped 2 bases and J dropped 5; count of bases not matched to a gene: 3. The CDR3 DNA reads as TGTGCCAGTAGTATAACTAGCGGGTTTACCGGGGAGCTGTTTTTT. This gives the protein CASSITSGFTGELFF.

The CDR3 DNA sequence: TGTGCCAGTAGACCAGATTTCTCCTACAATGAGCAGTTCTTC. It yields the protein CASRPDFSYNEQFF. The rearrangement joins TRBV19 to TRBJ2-1; no definite D call. Germline V gene lookup returns CDR1 LNHDA and CDR2 SQIVND (reference sequence). The ends were cut back, 6 bases at V and 0 bases at J, with 9 bases in the middle. The CDR3 length is 14 residues.

CDR3 sequence (DNA): TGTGCCAGCAGCTTAGACCGTAGCAATCAGCCCCAGCATTTT. It encodes CASSLDRSNQPQHF. J is TRBJ1-5 and V is TRBV11-2, with D uncertain. Trimming removed 0 bases at V and 0 bases at J, with 3 bases between. Germline-derived CDR1 and CDR2 are SGHAT and FQNNGV. This CDR3 spans 14 amino acids.

The chain recombines TRBV6-1 with TRBJ1-2; maybe TRBD1 (5 bases). The CDR3 extends over 14 amino acids. Trimming shortened V by 0 bases and J by 2 bases, and 7 bases separated the two germline ends. Per the germline V gene, CDR1 is MNHNS and CDR2 is SASEGT. The CDR3: CASSEASGNYGYTF. The CDR3 DNA reads TGTGCCAGCAGTGAAGCGTCAGGGAACTATGGCTACACCTTC.

The genes are TRBV4-1 and TRBJ1-1; possible D gene TRBD1, 5 bases. Germline-derived CDR1 and CDR2 are MGHRA and YSYEKL. The CDR3 extends over 17 amino acids. Trimming cost V 0 bases and J 0 bases, with 14 bases left between them. The CDR3 DNA is TGCGCCAGCAGCCAAGATGGGGGTGGTCGATTGAACACTGAAGCTTTCTTT. Its translation: CASSQDGGGRLNTEAFF.

V usage is TRBV4-1 and J usage is TRBJ2-7; D gene uncertain. This CDR3 contains 13 residues. V was pared by 0 bases and J by 5 bases, with 8 bases between. CDR1 is MGHRA, CDR2 YSYEKL, per germline. The CDR3 bases are TGCGCCAGCAGCCAAGACAGAAGGGACGAGCAGTACTTC. Its protein product is CASSQDRRDEQYF.

This sequence joins TRBV10-1 and TRBJ2-5; D is perhaps TRBD1 (5 bases). Germline lookup yields CDR1 WNHNN and CDR2 SYGVQD (reference sequence). This CDR3 comprises 16 residues. V lost 0 bases to trimming and J lost 5 bases, with 16 bases between them. CDR3 amino acids: CASSESTAGFTETQYF. The CDR3 nucleotides are TGCGCCAGCAGTGAGTCGACGGCAGGGTTCACTGAGACCCAGTACTTC.

The chain employs TRBV28 and TRBJ2-3; TRBD2 agrees at 10 bases. The CDR3 runs 15 residues. The germline gives CDR1 MDHEN, CDR2 SYDVKM. The ends lost 7 bases at V and 1 base at J; junction bases unmatched: 5. CDR3 bases: TGTGCCAGCATCCTAGCGGGAGCTGGCACAGATACGCAGTATTTT. Its protein product is CASILAGAGTDTQYF.

The chain employs TRBV7-2 and TRBJ1-4; the D gene is possibly TRBD1 (6 bases). Germline V gene data show CDR1 as SGHTA and CDR2 as FQGNSA. The CDR3 runs 13 residues. Trimming shortened V by 6 bases and J by 8 bases, and 13 bases separated the two germline ends. The CDR3 is CASSLRGSEKLFF. The CDR3 region has the DNA TGTGCCAGCAGTTTAAGGGGGAGCGAAAAACTGTTTTTT. The variable domain in full, completed from reference TRBV7-2 and TRBJ1-4, reads GAGVSQSPSNKVTEKGKDVELRCDPISGHTALYWYRQSLGQGLEFLIYFQGNSAPDKSGLPSDRFSAERTGGSVSTLTIQRTQQEDSAVYLCASSLRGSEKLFFGSGTQLSVL.

V usage is TRBV6-5 and J usage is TRBJ1-4; 9 nucleotides line up with TRBD1. Germline trimming cut 7 bases from V and 2 bases from J; bases unmatched to any gene: 5. This CDR3 has 15 residues. CDR1 is MNHEY, CDR2 SVGAGI, per germline. The chain's CDR3 is CASTITGGTNEKLFF. DNA for the CDR3: TGTGCCAGCACTATTACAGGGGGCACTAATGAAAAACTGTTTTTT.

The chain has TRBV5-6 and TRBJ1-4; D is uncertain. The V gene lost 4 bases and the J gene lost 4 bases, with 17 bases spanning the gap. This CDR3 is 16 amino acids long. Germline V gives CDR1 SGHDT, CDR2 YYEEEE. CDR3 residues: CASSPKTYYLNEKLFF. The CDR3 DNA follows: TGTGCCAGCAGCCCAAAAACGTACTACCTTAATGAAAAACTGTTTTTT.

This rearrangement joins TRBV19 to TRBJ2-7; 9 nucleotides align to TRBD2. J gave up 1 base and V 8 bases, and 6 bases lay outside the gene matches. Germline V gene data show CDR1 as LNHDA and CDR2 as SQIVND (reference sequence). CDR3 size: 14 residues. The CDR3 region is CASSIAGVSYEQYF. In nucleotides, the CDR3 is TGTGCCAGTTCCATAGCGGGAGTATCCTACGAGCAGTACTTC.

V usage is TRBV21-1 and J usage is TRBJ1-1. TRBV21-1 constitutes a pseudogene. The CDR3 length is 15 residues. CDR3 in amino acids: CASNMRPTPPIEAFF. DNA for the CDR3: TGTGCCAGTAACATGAGACCTACACCACCAATTGAAGCTTTCTTT.

This rearrangement joins TRBV15 to TRBJ1-5; a possible D gene is TRBD1 (5 bases). Germline V gene lookup returns CDR1 LNHNV and CDR2 YYDKDF (reference sequence). V was clipped by 6 bases and J by 4 bases, with 13 bases between them. The CDR3 has 14 amino acids. The CDR3 nucleotides read TGTGCCACCAGTTACCAGGGTCCGAATCAGCCCCAGCATTTT. Amino acids: CATSYQGPNQPQHF.

The V and J genes are TRBV2 and TRBJ2-2, with TRBD1 identical over 10 bases. Looked up from germline, CDR1 is SNHLY and CDR2 is FYNNEI. The CDR3 loop spans 15 amino acids. V was pared by 4 bases and J by 4 bases, with 3 bases of the junction left unmatched. This chain's CDR3 is CASSVRTGGTGELFF. The CDR3 DNA sequence: TGTGCCAGCAGTGTTAGGACAGGGGGCACCGGGGAGCTGTTTTTT.

This chain connects TRBV5-1 to TRBJ2-1, with D unclear. The CDR3 has 15 residues. Trimming took off 5 bases at V and 5 bases at J, with 17 bases between the two ends. Germline values: CDR1 SGHRS, CDR2 YFSETQ. The CDR3 DNA sequence: TGCGCCAGCAGTCCTGTAGGCCTCACCAACAATGAGCAGTTCTTC. Its translation is CASSPVGLTNNEQFF. Complete variable domain (other parts from reference TRBV5-1 and TRBJ2-1): KAGVTQTPRYLIKTRGQQVTLSCSPISGHRSVSWYQQTPGQGLQFLFEYFSETQRNKGNFPGRFSGRQFSNSRSEMNVSTLELGDSALYLCASSPVGLTNNEQFFGPGTRLTVL.

The chain combines TRBV19 with TRBJ2-7; D is possibly TRBD1 (5 bases). The germline gives CDR1 LNHDA, CDR2 SQIVND (reference sequence). The germline V and J ends were trimmed by 0 bases and 1 base, with 10 bases remaining between them. The CDR3 consists of 15 residues. The CDR3 DNA is TGTGCCAGTAGTATAGATAGACAGAGATCCTACGAGCAGTACTTC. It specifies CASSIDRQRSYEQYF.